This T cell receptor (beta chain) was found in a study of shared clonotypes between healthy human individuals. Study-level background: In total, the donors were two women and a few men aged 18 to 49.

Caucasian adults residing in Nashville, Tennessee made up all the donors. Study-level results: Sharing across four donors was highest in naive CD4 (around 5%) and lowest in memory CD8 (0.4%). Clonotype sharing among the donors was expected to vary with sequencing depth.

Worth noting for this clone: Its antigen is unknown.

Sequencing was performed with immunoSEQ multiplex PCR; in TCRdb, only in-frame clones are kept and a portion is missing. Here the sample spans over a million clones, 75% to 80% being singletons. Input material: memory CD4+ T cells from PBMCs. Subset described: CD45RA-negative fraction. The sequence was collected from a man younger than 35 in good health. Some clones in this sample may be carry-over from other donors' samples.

CDR3 protein: CASSEVGTVYGYTF. The CDR3 coding sequence is TGTGCCAGCAGTGAAGTTGGGACAGTCTATGGCTACACCTTC. This chain connects TRBV6-1 to TRBJ1-2; TRBD1 agrees at 7 bases. From germline, CDR1 is MNHNS and CDR2 SASEGT. J was trimmed by 4 bases and V by 1 base; bases with no gene match: 3. The CDR3 runs to 14 residues.